The rows below give T cell receptor beta chains drawn from one sample of a study of response to subunit inactivated influenza vaccine. One entry per CDR3 protein results from TCRdb running MiXCR on the RT-PCR reads. The data show about half a million distinct CDR3 sequences, roughly 11% seen once. The sample was PBMCs from blood, taken 45 days after vaccination. The receptors originated from a man aged 50 to 60 who received an inactivated influenza vaccine. CDR3s include the opening cysteine and the closing phenylalanine or tryptophan. Each record gives: V gene, J gene, CDR3 protein.

TRBV5-5	TRBJ2-5	CASSLDPSGETQYF
TRBV4-3	TRBJ2-7	CASSLTLPGKGYEQYF
TRBV5-1	TRBJ2-5	CASSSTSGQETQYF
TRBV7-9	TRBJ1-2	CASSQTGPNYGYTF
TRBV5-1	TRBJ2-1	CASSPIIGGDNEQFF
TRBV7-6	TRBJ2-7	CASSLVLRDRGSYEQYF
TRBV5-1	TRBJ2-5	CASSLGEYQETQYF
TRBV4-2	TRBJ2-3	CASSQDARDRETDTQYF
TRBV18	TRBJ2-2	CASLSGTPNTGELFF
TRBV29-1	TRBJ2-7	CSVVGLGQSYEQYF
TRBV6-1	TRBJ2-5	CASSNLLGKETQYF
TRBV9	TRBJ2-1	CASSVPAASGSNEQFF
TRBV4-3	TRBJ2-5	CASSQDYQGRETQYF
TRBV5-1	TRBJ2-3	CASSLGPASADTQYF
TRBV25-1	TRBJ1-2	CASTDSYGYTF
TRBV20-1	TRBJ2-3	CSARDFRGSSTDTQYF
TRBV7-9	TRBJ2-7	CASSIGAEQYF
TRBV10-3	TRBJ2-7	CAAGGQVDEQYF
TRBV5-8	TRBJ2-7	CASSLVASGFYEQYF
TRBV7-2	TRBJ2-3	CASSLAASRTQYF
TRBV18	TRBJ1-2	CASSVGRPNYGYTF
TRBV12-3/TRBV12-4	TRBJ1-3	CASSLRQASSGNTIYF
TRBV27	TRBJ2-3	CASSSSQGGTDTQYF
TRBV20-1	TRBJ1-1	CSARDYRGRTEAFF
TRBV10-3	TRBJ2-5	CAISESMVETQYF
TRBV7-9	TRBJ2-7	CASVGTEQYF
TRBV28	TRBJ2-1	CASRGTRGGRDNEQFF
TRBV5-1	TRBJ2-2	CASSLSIAGELFF
TRBV12-3/TRBV12-4	TRBJ2-3	CASRKGGVSTDTQYF
TRBV2	TRBJ2-1	CALGGGQAVNEQFF
TRBV7-9	TRBJ2-3	CASSFGQGSTDTQYF
TRBV10-3	TRBJ2-5	CAISTGQGGGKTQYF
TRBV18	TRBJ2-7	CASSRPGTSEENEQYF
TRBV29-1	TRBJ2-1	CSVEGRWRGAYNEQFF
TRBV10-3	TRBJ2-3	CAISEPFQSGGTDTQYF
TRBV7-9	TRBJ2-1	CASSLAGTSGREQFF